This T cell receptor beta chain was profiled in a study of blood T cell repertoires in COVID-19. Whole-study context: Sites in the United States, Italy and Spain provided acute and convalescent COVID-19 samples. T cells, B-cell-depleted T cells, or PBMCs supplied cDNA or gDNA.

As processed by the authors: Amplification of reference gene primers provided the estimated nucleated cell counts. Here immunoSEQ multiplex PCR was the method, and the copy in TCRdb shows in-frame clones only, minus some. That table furnishes V, J and clone size, whereas the DNA furnished D and trimming. The table lists about 280,000 clones, approximately 83% of them singletons. The CDR3 loop spans 12 amino acids. Germline V gene sequence: CDR1 GTSNPN, CDR2 SVGIG (reference sequence). V lost 4 bases to trimming and J lost 8 bases, with 14 bases between them. The chain carries TRBV30 and TRBJ1-2; the D gene is possibly TRBD1 (5 bases). The source of this sequence is a woman under 40 who had recovered from COVID-19. Input material: peripheral blood. CDR3 bases: TGTGCCTGGAACCCCAGGGATAGCGGCTACACCTTC. It specifies CAWNPRDSGYTF.